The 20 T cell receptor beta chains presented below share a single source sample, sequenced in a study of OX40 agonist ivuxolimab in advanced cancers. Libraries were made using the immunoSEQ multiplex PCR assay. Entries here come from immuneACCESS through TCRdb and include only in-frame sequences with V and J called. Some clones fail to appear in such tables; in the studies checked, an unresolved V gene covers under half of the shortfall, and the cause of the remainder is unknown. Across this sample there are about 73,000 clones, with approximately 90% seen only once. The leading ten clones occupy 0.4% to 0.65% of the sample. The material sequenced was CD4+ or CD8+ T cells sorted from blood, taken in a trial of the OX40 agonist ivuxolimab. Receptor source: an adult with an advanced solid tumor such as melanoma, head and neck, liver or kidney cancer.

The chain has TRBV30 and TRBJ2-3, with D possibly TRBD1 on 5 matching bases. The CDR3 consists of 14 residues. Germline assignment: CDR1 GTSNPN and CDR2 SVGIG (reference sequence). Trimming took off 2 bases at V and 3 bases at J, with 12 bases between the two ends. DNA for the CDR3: TGTGCCTGGAGTTCAGGGATGGGTACAGATACGCAGTATTTT. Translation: CAWSSGMGTDTQYF.

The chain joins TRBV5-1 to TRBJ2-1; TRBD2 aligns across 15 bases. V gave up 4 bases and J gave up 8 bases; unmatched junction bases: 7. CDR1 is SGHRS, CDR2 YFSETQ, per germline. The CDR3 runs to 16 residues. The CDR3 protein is CASSKGLAGGRDEQFF. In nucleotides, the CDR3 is TGCGCCAGCAGCAAGGGACTAGCGGGAGGCAGGGATGAGCAGTTCTTC.

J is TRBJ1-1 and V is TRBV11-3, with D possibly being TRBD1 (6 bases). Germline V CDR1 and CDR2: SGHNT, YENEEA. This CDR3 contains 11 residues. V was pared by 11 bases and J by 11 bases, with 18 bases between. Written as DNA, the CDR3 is TGTGCCGCAGGAAGAGGGGGGGCGGCTTTCTTT. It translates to CAAGRGGAAFF.

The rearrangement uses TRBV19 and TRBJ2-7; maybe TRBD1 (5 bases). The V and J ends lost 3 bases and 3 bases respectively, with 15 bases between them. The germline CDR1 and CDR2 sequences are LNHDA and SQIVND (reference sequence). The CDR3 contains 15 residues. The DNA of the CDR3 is TGTGCCAGTAGTATTTCCGCAGGGAAGAACTACGAGCAGTACTTC. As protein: CASSISAGKNYEQYF.

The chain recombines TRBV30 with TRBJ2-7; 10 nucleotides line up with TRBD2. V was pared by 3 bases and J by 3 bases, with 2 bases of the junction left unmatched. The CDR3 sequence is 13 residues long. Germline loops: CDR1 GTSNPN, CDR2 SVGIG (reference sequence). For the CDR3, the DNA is TGTGCCTGGAGCCTAGCGGGGGTCTACGAGCAGTACTTC. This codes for CAWSLAGVYEQYF.

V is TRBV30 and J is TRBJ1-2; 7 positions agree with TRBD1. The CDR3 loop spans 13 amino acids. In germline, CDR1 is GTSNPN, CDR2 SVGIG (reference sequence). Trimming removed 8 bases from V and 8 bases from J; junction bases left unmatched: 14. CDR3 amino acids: CAHDLRGLRGYTF. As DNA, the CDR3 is TGTGCCCACGATCTAAGGGGGCTTCGCGGCTACACCTTC.

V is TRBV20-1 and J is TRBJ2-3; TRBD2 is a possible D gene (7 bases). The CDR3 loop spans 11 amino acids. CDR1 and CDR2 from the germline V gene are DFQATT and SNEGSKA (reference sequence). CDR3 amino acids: CSWGGLDTQYF. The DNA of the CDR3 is TGCAGCTGGGGGGGGCTAGATACGCAGTATTTT.

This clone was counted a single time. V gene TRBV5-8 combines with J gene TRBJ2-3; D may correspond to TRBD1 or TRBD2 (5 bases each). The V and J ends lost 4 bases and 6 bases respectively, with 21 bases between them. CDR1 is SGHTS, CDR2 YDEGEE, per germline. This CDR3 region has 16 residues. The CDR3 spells CASSPYRDLISDTQYF. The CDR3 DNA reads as TGTGCCAGCAGCCCTTACCGGGACCTCATTTCGGATACGCAGTATTTT. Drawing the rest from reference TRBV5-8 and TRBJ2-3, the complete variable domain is EAGVTQSPTHLIKTRGQQATLRCSPISGHTSVYWYQQALGLGLQFLLWYDEGEERNRGNFPPRFSGRQFPNYSSELNVNALELEDSALYLCASSPYRDLISDTQYFGPGTRLTVL.

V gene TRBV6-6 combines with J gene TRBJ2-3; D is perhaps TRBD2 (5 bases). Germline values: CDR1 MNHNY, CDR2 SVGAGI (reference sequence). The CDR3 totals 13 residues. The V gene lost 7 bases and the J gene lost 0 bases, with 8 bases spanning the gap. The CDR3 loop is CASKRDSTDTQYF. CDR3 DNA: TGTGCCAGCAAGAGGGATAGCACAGATACGCAGTATTTT.

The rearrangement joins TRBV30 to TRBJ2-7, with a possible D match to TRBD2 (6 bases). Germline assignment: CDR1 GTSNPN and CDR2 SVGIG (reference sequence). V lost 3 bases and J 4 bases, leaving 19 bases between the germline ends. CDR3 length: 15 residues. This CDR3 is CAWSLGSGVKYEQYF. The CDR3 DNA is TGTGCCTGGAGCCTAGGGTCGGGAGTGAAGTACGAGCAGTACTTC.

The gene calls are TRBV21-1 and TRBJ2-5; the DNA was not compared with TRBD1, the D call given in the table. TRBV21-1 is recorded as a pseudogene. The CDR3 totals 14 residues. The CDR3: CASNQFRYQETQYF. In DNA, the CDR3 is TGTGCCAGCAACCAATTCAGGTACCAAGAGACCCAGTACTTC.

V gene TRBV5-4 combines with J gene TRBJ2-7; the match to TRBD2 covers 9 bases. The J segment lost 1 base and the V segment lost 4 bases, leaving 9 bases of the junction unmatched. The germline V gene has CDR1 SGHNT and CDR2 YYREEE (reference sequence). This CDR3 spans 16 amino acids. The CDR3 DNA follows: TGTGCCAGCAGCCGGCTGGGGCTAGCGGGGTCCTACGAGCAGTACTTC. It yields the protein CASSRLGLAGSYEQYF.

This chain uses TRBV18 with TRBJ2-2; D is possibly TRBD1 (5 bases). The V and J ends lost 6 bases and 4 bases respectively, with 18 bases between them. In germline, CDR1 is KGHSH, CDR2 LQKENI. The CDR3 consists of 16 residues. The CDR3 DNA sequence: TGTGCCAGCTCCCCTGGGGCTCTCATGACCACCGGGGAGCTGTTTTTT. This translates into CASSPGALMTTGELFF.

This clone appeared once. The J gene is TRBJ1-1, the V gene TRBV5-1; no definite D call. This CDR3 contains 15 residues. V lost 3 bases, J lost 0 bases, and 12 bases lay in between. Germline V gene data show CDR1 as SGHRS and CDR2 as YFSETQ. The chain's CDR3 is CASSWGAGVNTEAFF. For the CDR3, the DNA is TGCGCCAGCAGCTGGGGTGCCGGGGTGAACACTGAAGCTTTCTTT.

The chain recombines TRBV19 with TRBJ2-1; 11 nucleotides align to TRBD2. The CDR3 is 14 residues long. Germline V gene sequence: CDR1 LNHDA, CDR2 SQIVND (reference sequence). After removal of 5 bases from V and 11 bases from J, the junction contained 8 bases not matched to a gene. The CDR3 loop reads CASSQGLAATKQFF. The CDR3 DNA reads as TGTGCCAGTAGTCAGGGACTAGCGGCCACTAAGCAGTTCTTC.

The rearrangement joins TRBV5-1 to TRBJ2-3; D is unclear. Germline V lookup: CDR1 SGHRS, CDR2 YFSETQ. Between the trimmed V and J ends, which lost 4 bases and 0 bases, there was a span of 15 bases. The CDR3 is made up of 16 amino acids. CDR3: CASSPMLGRSTDTQYF. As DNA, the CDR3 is TGCGCCAGCAGCCCCATGCTAGGACGTAGCACAGATACGCAGTATTTT.

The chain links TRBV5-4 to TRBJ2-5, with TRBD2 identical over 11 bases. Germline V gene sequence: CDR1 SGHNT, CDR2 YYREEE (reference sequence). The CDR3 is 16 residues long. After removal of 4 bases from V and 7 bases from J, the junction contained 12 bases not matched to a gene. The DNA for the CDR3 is TGTGCCAGCAGCCCTGGGGGACTAGCGGCCCTCGCGACCCAGTACTTC. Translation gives CASSPGGLAALATQYF.

The CDR3 is CAWSGGAGNQPQHF. CDR3 bases: TGTGCCTGGAGTGGAGGGGCAGGTAATCAGCCCCAGCATTTT. This chain links TRBV30 with TRBJ1-5; D perhaps matches TRBD1 (5 bases). The CDR3 runs to 14 residues. Germline assignment: CDR1 GTSNPN and CDR2 SVGIG (reference sequence). V lost 1 base and J 4 bases, leaving 11 bases between the germline ends.

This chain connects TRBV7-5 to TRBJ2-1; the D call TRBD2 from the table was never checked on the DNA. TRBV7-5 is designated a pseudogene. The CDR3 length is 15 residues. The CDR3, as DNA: TGTGCCAGAAGCATGAGCGGGAGTTCCTACAATGAGCAGTTCTTC. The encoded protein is CARSMSGSSYNEQFF.

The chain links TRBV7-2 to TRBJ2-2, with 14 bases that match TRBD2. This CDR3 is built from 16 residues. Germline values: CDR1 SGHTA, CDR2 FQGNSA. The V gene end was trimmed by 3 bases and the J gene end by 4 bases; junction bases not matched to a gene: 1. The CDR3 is CASSFGLAGGTGELFF. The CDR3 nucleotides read TGTGCCAGCAGCTTCGGACTAGCGGGAGGCACCGGGGAGCTGTTTTTT. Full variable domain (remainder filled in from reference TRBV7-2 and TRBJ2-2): GAGVSQSPSNKVTEKGKDVELRCDPISGHTALYWYRQSLGQGLEFLIYFQGNSAPDKSGLPSDRFSAERTGGSVSTLTIQRTQQEDSAVYLCASSFGLAGGTGELFFGEGSRLTVL.